This T cell receptor beta chain was observed in a study of radiation and T cells in renal cell carcinoma. Study at large: Nephrectomy followed 15 Gy stereotactic body radiation by 4 weeks. Study-wide findings and caveats: Top tumor clonotypes rose in blood 2 weeks post-radiation, then contracted. No pretreatment tumor biopsies were available for baseline clonotypes.

Sequencing used immunoSEQ multiplex PCR; TCRdb keeps in-frame clones, though not all of them. The sample comprises just over 95,000 clones, 80% to 90% of which are singletons, and over 6% rests with the top ten. Time point noted: baseline pretreatment blood. The sample's treatment: 15 Gy SBRT to primary tumor, nephrectomy 4 weeks later. After SBRT, blood was collected at 2 and 4 weeks, plus baseline. Trimming took off 4 bases at V and 5 bases at J, with 23 bases between the two ends. Germline CDR1 and CDR2: MNHEY and SMNVEV (reference sequence). The CDR3 has 17 residues. This clone has only one observation. Its antigen is not known.

This sequence was found in a man aged 50-60 years with renal cell carcinoma. The rearrangement joins TRBV27 to TRBJ2-5, with D perhaps matching TRBD2 (6 bases). The material sequenced was blood, taken from a patient whose treatment included radiotherapy and nephrectomy. Here the CDR3 reads CASSSERGLKRQETQYF. The CDR3, as DNA: TGTGCCAGCAGTTCGGAGAGGGGACTCAAACGTCAGGAGACCCAGTACTTC.